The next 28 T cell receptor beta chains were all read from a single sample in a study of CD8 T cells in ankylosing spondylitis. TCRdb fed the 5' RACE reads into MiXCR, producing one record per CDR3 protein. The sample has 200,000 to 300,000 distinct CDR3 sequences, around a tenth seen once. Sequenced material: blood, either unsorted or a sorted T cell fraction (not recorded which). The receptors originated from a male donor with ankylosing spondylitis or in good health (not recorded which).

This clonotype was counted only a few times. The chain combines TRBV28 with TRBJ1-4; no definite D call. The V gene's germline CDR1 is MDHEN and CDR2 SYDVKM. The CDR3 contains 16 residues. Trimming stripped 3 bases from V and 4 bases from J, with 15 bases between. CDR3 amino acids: CASSLGVGRFNEKLFF. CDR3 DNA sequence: TGTGCCAGCAGTTTGGGCGTTGGCAGGTTTAATGAAAAACTGTTTTTT.

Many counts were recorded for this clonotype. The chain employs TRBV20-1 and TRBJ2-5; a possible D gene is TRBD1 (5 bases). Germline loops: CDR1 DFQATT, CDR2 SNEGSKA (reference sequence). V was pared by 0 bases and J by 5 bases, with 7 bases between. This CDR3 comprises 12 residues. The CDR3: CSARDRVETQYF. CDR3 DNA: TGCAGTGCTAGAGACAGGGTGGAGACCCAGTACTTC.

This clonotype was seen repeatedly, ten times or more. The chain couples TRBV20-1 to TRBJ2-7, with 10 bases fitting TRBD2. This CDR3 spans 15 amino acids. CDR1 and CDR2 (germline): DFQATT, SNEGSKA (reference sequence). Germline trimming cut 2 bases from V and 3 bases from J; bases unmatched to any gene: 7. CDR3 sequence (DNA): TGCAGTGCTAGAATGGGGCTAGCGGGAGTCTACGAGCAGTACTTC. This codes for CSARMGLAGVYEQYF.

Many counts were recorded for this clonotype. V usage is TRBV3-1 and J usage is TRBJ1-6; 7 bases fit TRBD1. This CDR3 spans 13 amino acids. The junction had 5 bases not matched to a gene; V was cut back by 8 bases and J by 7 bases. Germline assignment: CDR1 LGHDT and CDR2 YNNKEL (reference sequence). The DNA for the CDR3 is TGTGCCAGCGGCGGGACAGTGAATTCACCCCTCCACTTT. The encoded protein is CASGGTVNSPLHF.

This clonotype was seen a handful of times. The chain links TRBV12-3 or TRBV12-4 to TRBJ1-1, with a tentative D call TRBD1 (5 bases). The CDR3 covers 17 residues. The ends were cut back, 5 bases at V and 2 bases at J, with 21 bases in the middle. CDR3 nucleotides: TGTGCCAGCAGTCCGGGGAGGTGGGGGGAAATCAACACTGAAGCTTTCTTT. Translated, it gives CASSPGRWGEINTEAFF.

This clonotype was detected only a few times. CDR3 sequence: CASFPRRANTGELFF. CDR3 DNA sequence: TGTGCCAGCTTCCCCCGGCGGGCGAACACCGGGGAGCTGTTTTTT. The chain uses TRBV5-8 and TRBJ2-2, with D perhaps TRBD2 (5 bases). Trimming left V 7 bases short and J 0 bases short, with 13 bases between. The CDR3 consists of 15 residues. Germline lookup yields CDR1 SGHTS and CDR2 YDEGEE.

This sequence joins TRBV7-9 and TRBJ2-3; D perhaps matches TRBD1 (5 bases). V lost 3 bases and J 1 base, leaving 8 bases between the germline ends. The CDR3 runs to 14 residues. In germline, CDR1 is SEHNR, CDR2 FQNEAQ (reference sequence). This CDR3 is CASSFEQGTDTQYF. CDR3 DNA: TGTGCCAGCAGCTTCGAACAGGGCACAGATACGCAGTATTTT.

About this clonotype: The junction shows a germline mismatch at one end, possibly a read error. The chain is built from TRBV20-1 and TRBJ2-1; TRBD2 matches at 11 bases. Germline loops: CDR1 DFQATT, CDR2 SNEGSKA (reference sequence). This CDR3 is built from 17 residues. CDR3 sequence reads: CCASPRAGLAVYNEQFF. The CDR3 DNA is TGCTGTGCTAGCCCCCGGGCGGGACTAGCGGTCTACAATGAGCAGTTCTTC.

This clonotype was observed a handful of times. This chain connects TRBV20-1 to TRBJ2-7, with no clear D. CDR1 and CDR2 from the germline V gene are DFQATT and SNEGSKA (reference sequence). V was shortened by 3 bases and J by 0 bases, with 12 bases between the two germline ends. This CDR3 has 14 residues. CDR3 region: CSARAPSGSYEQYF. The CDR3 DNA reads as TGCAGTGCTAGGGCTCCGTCGGGCTCCTACGAGCAGTACTTC.

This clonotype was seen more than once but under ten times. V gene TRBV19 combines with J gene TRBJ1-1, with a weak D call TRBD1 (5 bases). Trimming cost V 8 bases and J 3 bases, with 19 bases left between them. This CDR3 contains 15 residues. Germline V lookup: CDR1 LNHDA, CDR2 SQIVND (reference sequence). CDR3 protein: CASQLWQPGHTEAFF. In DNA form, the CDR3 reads TGTGCCAGTCAATTATGGCAACCGGGACACACTGAAGCTTTCTTT.

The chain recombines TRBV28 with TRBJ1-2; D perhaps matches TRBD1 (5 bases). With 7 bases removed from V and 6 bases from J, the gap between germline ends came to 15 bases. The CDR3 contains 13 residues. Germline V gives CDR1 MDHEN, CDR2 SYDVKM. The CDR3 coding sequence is TGTGCCAGCACCGCTACAGGAGTCAATGGCTACACCTTC. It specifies CASTATGVNGYTF.

CDR3 nucleotide sequence: TGTGCCACCAGCAACGGCCGGGGGCGAAATGAAGCTTTCTTT. Amino acids: CATSNGRGRNEAFF. The rearrangement uses TRBV15 and TRBJ1-1; D is possibly TRBD1 (6 bases). V shed 4 bases and J shed 7 bases, with 16 bases lying between them. The germline V gene has CDR1 LNHNV and CDR2 YYDKDF (reference sequence). The CDR3 is made up of 14 amino acids.

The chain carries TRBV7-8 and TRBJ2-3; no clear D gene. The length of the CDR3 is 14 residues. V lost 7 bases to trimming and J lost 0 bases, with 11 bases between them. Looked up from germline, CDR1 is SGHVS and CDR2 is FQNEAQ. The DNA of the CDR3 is TGTGCCAGCACCTCACTTTCCAGCACAGATACGCAGTATTTT. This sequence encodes CASTSLSSTDTQYF.

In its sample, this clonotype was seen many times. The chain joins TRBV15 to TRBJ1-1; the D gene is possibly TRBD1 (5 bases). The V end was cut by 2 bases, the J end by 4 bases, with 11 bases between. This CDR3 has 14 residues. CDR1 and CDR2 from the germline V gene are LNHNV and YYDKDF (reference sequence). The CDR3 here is CATSRNGRGTEAFF. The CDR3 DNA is TGTGCCACCAGCAGAAATGGAAGGGGCACTGAAGCTTTCTTT. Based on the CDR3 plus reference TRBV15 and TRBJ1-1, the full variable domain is DAMVIQNPRYQVTQFGKPVTLSCSQTLNHNVMYWYQQKSSQAPKLLFHYYDKDFNNEADTPDNFQSRRPNTSFCFLDIRSPGLGDTAMYLCATSRNGRGTEAFFGQGTRLTVV.

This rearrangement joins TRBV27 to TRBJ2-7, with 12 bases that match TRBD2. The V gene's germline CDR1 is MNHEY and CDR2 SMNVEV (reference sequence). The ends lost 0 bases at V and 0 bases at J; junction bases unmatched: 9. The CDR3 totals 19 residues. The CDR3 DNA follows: TGTGCCAGCAGTTTATCTGGGCTAGCGGGAGGGTGGAGCTCCTACGAGCAGTACTTC. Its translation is CASSLSGLAGGWSSYEQYF.

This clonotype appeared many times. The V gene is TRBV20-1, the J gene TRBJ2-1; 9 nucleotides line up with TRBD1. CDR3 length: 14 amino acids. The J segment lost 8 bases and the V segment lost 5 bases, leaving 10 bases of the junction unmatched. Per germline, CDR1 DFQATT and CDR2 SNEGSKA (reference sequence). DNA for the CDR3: TGCAGTGCTCACACCGGGACAGGGAAGGATGAGCAGTTCTTC. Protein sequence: CSAHTGTGKDEQFF.

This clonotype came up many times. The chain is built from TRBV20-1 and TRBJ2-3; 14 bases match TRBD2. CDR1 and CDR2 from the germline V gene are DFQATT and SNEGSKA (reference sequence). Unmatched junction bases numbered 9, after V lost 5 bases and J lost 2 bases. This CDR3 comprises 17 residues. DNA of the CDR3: TGCAGTGCTCCTCCTCCGGGACTAGCGGGGGTCACAGATACGCAGTATTTT. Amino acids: CSAPPPGLAGVTDTQYF.

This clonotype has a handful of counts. Here the CDR3 reads CASLLTGGRRAFF. The CDR3 coding sequence is TGTGCCAGTTTACTGACAGGGGGCAGGAGAGCTTTCTTT. The gene calls are TRBV28 and TRBJ1-1; 10 nucleotides align to TRBD1. The CDR3 is 13 amino acids. The germline CDR1 and CDR2 sequences are MDHEN and SYDVKM. Trimming took 9 bases from V and 10 from J; bases not matched to a gene: 11.

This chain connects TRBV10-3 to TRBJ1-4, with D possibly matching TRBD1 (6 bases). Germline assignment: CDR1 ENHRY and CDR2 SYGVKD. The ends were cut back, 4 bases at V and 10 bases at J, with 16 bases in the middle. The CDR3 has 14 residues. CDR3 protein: CAISADRDNRKLFF. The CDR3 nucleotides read TGTGCCATCAGTGCGGACAGAGATAATCGAAAACTGTTTTTT.

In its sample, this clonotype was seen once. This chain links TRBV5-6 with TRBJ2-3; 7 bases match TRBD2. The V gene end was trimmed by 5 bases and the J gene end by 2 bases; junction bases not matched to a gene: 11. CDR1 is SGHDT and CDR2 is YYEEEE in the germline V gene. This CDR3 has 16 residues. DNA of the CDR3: TGTGCCAGCAGTCACAGACTAGCCAGCTACACAGATACGCAGTATTTT. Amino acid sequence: CASSHRLASYTDTQYF.

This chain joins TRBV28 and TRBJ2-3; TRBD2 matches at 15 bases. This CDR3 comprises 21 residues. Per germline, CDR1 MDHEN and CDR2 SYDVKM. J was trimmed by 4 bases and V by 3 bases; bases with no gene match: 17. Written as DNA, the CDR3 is TGTGCCAGCAGTTTTGGGACGGTGCTCGGGACTAGCGGGAGGAGGTCAGATACGCAGTATTTT. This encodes CASSFGTVLGTSGRRSDTQYF.

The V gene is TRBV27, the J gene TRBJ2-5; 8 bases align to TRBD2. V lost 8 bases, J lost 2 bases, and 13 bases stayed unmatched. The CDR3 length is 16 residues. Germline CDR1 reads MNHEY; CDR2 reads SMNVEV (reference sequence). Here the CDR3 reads CASLLGEPGGQETQYF. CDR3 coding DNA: TGTGCCAGCCTCCTTGGGGAACCGGGAGGGCAAGAGACCCAGTACTTC.

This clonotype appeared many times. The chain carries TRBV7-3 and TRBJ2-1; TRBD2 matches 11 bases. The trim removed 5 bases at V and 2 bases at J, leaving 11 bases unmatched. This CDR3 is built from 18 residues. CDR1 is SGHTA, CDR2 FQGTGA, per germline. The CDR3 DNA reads TGTGCCAGCAGCGCCCACGCTAGCGGGAGGTCGACCTACAATGAGCAGTTCTTC. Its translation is CASSAHASGRSTYNEQFF. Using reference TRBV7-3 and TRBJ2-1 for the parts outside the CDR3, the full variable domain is GAGVSQTPSNKVTEKGKYVELRCDPISGHTALYWYRQSLGQGPEFLIYFQGTGAADDSGLPNDRFFAVRPEGSVSTLKIQRTERGDSAVYLCASSAHASGRSTYNEQFFGPGTRLTVL.

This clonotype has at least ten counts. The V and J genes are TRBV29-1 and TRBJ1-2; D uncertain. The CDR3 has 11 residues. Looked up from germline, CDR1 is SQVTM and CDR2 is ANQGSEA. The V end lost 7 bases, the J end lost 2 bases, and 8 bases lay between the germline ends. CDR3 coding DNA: TGCAGCGCGTCAGAAAACTATGGCTACACCTTC. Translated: CSASENYGYTF.

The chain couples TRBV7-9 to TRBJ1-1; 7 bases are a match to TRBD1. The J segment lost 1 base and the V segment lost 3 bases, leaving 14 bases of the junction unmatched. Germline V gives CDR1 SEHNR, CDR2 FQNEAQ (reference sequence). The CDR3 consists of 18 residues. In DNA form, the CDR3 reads TGTGCCAGCAGCTTCTACAGGGGCCCGGCGCCAGGGAACACTGAAGCTTTCTTT. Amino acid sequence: CASSFYRGPAPGNTEAFF.

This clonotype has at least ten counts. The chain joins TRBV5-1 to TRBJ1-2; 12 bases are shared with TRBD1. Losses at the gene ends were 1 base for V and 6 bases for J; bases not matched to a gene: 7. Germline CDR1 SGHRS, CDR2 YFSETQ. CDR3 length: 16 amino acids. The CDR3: CASSLNPGQGANGYTF. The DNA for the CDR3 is TGCGCCAGCAGCTTGAATCCGGGACAGGGGGCGAATGGCTACACCTTC.

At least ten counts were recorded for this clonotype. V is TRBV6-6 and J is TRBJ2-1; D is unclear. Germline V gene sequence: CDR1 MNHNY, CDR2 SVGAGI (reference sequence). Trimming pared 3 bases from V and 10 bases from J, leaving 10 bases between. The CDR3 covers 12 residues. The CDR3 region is CASSYGVSEQFF. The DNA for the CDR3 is TGTGCCAGCAGTTATGGCGTGTCGGAGCAGTTCTTC.

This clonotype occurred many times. This chain's CDR3 is CASKQNTEAFF. The CDR3 DNA reads TGCGCCAGCAAACAGAACACTGAAGCTTTCTTT. The chain recombines TRBV5-1 with TRBJ1-1, with D uncertain. There are 11 residues in the CDR3. The V and J ends lost 6 bases and 1 base respectively, with 4 bases between them. The germline V gene has CDR1 SGHRS and CDR2 YFSETQ.